The source of this T cell receptor beta chain is a study of CD8 T cells in ankylosing spondylitis. The V segment lost 4 bases and the J segment 4 bases; nucleotides outside the gene matches: 9. CDR1 and CDR2 (germline): SGHRS, YFSETQ. The CDR3 extends over 16 amino acids. Findings and limits, study-wide: Seven to nine highly homologous variants made up a TCR beta motif that seemed to typify ankylosing spondylitis blood. Within peripheral blood, clones linked to disease were CD8+ and relatively rare. Previous work reported some of these motif variants in the synovial fluid and blood of reactive arthritis. Significantly higher representation of disease-linked clones was reported for matched ankylosing spondylitis synovial fluid.

Regarding this clonotype: Its antigen is currently unknown.

Preparation of TCR beta libraries was done by quantitative 5'-RACE with molecular barcodes. A single record per CDR3 protein comes from TCRdb applying MiXCR to the 5' RACE reads. The sample has hundreds of thousands of distinct CDR3 sequences, 12% seen once. The rearrangement uses TRBV5-1 and TRBJ2-2; TRBD2 aligns across 8 bases. This receptor was obtained from a male donor with ankylosing spondylitis. Material: blood, either unsorted or a sorted T cell fraction (not recorded which). The CDR3 nucleotides are TGCGCCAGCAGCGTGCGATCGGGAGGGCCCACCGGGGAGCTGTTTTTT. Protein sequence: CASSVRSGGPTGELFF.